This T cell receptor beta chain derives from a study of T cells in tuberculosis. Study-wide context: Samples predate treatment or fall within its first 7 days.

Indicated time point: new active TB diagnosis, blood taken before or within 7 days of starting treatment. This clone appeared a single time. What it binds is not known. Only in-frame clones appear in the TCRdb table, and some are missing; sequencing was by immunoSEQ multiplex PCR. The sample lists about 49,000 clones, roughly 96% seen once, with more than 1.4% in the top ten. Study-level findings and limits: Cases with active tuberculosis were adults, while controls were adolescents.

Trimming pared 1 base from V and 10 bases from J, leaving 5 bases between. The CDR3 extends over 11 amino acids. CDR1 and CDR2 from the germline V gene are SGHTA and FQGNSA. The origin of this receptor is an adult with tuberculosis. The gene calls are TRBV7-2 and TRBJ2-1; D remains ambiguous. The sequenced sample was PBMCs, obtained at tuberculosis diagnosis. CDR3: CASSLVLEQFF. As DNA, the CDR3 is TGTGCCAGCAGCTTAGTACTGGAGCAGTTCTTC.